The sequence of this T cell receptor beta chain was determined in a study of T cells in Graves' hyperthyroidism and ophthalmopathy. Germline V lookup: CDR1 LGHNA, CDR2 YNFKEQ. The CDR3 sequence is 18 residues long. The V segment lost 4 bases and the J segment 2 bases; nucleotides outside the gene matches: 17. A word on this clonotype: Its target is unknown.

The hyperthyroidism was newly diagnosed and had lasted under 2 months; the patients were aged 18 to 65. The PBMCs were sourced from fresh peripheral blood (about 10 ml). The TCR beta CDR3 regions underwent amplification using RNA transcripts as the source. RT-PCR in the first round (using the HTBI primer set) targeted the TCR CDR3. TCRdb independently ran MiXCR on the multiplex PCR reads; one entry per CDR3 protein. The repertoire consists of some 460,000 distinct CDR3 sequences, with about 15% occurring once and the leading ten covering around an eighth. General observations from the study: Blood shared most expanded thyroid clonotypes above 0.001.

The chain combines TRBV4-2 with TRBJ2-7; 7 bases map to TRBD2. The sequenced sample was blood. This receptor was obtained from a woman aged 18 to 35 with Graves' hyperthyroidism. The CDR3: CASSRSTRRASGPYEQYF. Here the CDR3 DNA reads TGTGCCAGCAGCCGCAGTACAAGGAGGGCTAGCGGACCCTACGAGCAGTACTTC.